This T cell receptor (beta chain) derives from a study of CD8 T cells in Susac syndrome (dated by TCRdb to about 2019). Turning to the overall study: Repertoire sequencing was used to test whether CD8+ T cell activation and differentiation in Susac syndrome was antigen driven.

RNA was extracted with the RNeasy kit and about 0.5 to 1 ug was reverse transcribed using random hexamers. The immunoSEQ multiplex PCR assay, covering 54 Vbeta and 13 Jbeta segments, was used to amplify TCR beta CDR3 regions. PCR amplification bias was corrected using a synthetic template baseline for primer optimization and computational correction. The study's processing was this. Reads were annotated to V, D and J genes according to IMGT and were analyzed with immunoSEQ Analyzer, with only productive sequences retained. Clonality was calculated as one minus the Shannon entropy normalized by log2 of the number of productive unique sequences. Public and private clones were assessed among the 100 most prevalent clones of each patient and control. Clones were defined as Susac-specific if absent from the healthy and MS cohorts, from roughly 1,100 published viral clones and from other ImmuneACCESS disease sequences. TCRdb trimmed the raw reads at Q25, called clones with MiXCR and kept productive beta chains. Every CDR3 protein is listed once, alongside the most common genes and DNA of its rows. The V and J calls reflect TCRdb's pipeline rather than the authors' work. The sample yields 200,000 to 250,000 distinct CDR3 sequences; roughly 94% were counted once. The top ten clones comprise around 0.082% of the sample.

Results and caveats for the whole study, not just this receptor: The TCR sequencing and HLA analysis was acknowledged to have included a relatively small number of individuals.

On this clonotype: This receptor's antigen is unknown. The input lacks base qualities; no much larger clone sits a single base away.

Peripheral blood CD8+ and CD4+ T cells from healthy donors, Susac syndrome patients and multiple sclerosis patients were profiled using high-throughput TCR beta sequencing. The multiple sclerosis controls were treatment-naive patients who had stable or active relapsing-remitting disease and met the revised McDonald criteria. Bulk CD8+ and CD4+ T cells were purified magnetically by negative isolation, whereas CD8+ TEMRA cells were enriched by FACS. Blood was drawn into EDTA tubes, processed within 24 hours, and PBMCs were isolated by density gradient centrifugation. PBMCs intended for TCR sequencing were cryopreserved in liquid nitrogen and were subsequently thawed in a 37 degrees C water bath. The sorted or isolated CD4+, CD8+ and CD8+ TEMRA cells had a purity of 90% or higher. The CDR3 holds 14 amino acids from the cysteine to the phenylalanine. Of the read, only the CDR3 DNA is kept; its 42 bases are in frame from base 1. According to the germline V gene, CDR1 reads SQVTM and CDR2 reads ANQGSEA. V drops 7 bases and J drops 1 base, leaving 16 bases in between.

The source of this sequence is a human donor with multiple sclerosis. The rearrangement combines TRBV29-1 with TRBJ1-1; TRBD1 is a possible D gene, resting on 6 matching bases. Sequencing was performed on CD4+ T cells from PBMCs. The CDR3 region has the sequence CSELPTGKNTEAFF. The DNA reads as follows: TGCAGCGAACTCCCGACAGGAAAGAACACTGAAGCTTTCTTT.